The present entry profiles one T cell receptor (beta chain) with its context. Its target is unknown. The sample belongs to a study of CD8 T cells in ankylosing spondylitis. Findings of the study overall: Significant enrichment of disease-linked clones was reported in matched ankylosing spondylitis synovial fluid.

Germline CDR1 LNHNV, CDR2 YYDKDF (reference sequence). This CDR3 comprises 18 residues. The V gene lost 0 bases and the J gene lost 0 bases, with 14 bases spanning the gap. TCRdb reanalysed the 5' RACE reads using MiXCR and keeps one entry per CDR3 protein. This sample carries about 300,000 distinct CDR3 sequences, less than 25% of them seen once, and the ten largest clones take roughly 3.4%. The chain employs TRBV15 and TRBJ2-2; D is uncertain. Sequencing was done on a sample of blood, either unsorted or a sorted T cell fraction (not recorded which). This clonotype was obtained from a female donor with ankylosing spondylitis or in good health (not recorded which). CDR3 DNA sequence: TGTGCCACCAGCAGAGAGGAAGTTTCCTTCGCGAACACCGGGGAGCTGTTTTTT. This translates into CATSREEVSFANTGELFF.